This TCR beta chain was sequenced for a study of cytomegalovirus exposure and HLA in healthy donors. Study details: The 120 or so validation repertoires used a platform that matched the one used for the roughly 700 first-cohort repertoires, as a later analysis reported. General study results and limits: Reported results showed that the classifier diagnosed cytomegalovirus status with high specificity and sensitivity.

The study drew the donors from its 120-subject validation cohort, separate from the roughly 700-subject first cohort. Trimming pared 3 bases from V and 0 bases from J, leaving 12 bases between. The CDR3 sequence is 16 residues long. Germline values: CDR1 SGHRS, CDR2 YFSETQ. Regarding this clone: Its matching antigen is unknown.

Some clones are missing from TCRdb's copy, which holds only in-frame ones; the method was immunoSEQ multiplex PCR. This sample has some 87,000 clones, with 90% to 97% found just once. The chain uses TRBV5-1 and TRBJ2-2; weak D call: TRBD2 (6 bases). This receptor was identified in a woman aged 18-30 years in good health and CMV-seronegative. Material: PBMCs. The CDR3 sequence: CASSSEGLANTGELFF. The CDR3 DNA is TGCGCCAGCAGCTCGGAGGGCCTGGCGAACACCGGGGAGCTGTTTTTT.